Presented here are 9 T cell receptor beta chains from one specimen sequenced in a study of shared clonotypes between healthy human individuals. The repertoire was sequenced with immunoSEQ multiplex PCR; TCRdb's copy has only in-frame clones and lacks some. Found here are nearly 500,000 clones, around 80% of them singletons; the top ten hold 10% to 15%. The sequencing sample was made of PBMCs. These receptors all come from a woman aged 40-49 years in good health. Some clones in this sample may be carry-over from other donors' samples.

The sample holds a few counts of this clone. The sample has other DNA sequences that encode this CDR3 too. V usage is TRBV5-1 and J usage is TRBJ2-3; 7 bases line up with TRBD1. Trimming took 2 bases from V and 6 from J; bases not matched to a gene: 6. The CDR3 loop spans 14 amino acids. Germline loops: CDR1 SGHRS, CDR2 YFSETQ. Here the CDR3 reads CASSLQGSGDTQYF. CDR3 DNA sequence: TGCGCCAGCAGCTTACAGGGGAGCGGCGATACGCAGTATTTT.

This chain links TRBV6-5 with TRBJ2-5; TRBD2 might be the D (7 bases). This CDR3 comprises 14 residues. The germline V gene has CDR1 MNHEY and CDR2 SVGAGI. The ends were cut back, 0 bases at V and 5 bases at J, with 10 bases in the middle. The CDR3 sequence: CASSYSRGGETQYF. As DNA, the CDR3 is TGTGCCAGCAGTTACTCGAGGGGGGGTGAGACCCAGTACTTC.

The CDR3 coding sequence is TGTGCCAGCAGCTTAGAATGGGACAGGGGCAATCAGCCCCAGCATTTT. Protein product: CASSLEWDRGNQPQHF. The rearrangement uses TRBV7-6 and TRBJ1-5, with 9 positions matching TRBD1. This CDR3 comprises 16 residues. V lost 1 base, J lost 2 bases, and 3 bases stayed unmatched. Germline V CDR1 and CDR2: SGHVS, FNYEAQ.

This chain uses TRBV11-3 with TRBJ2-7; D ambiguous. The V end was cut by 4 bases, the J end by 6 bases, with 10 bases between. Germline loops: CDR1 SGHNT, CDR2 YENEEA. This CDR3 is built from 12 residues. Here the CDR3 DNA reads TGTGCCAGCAGCTACAGAGGCGGCGAGCAGTACTTC. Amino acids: CASSYRGGEQYF. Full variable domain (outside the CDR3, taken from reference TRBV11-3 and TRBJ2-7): EAGVVQSPRYKIIEKKQPVAFWCNPISGHNTLYWYLQNLGQGPELLIRYENEEAVDDSQLPKDRFSAERLKGVDSTLKIQPAELGDSAVYLCASSYRGGEQYFGPGTRLTVT.

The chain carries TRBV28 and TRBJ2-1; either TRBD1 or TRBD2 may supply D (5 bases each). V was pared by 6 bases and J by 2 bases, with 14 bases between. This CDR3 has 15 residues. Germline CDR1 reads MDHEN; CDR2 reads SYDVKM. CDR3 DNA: TGTGCCAGCAGGGGACGGTATCTTACCTACAATGAGCAGTTCTTC. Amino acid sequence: CASRGRYLTYNEQFF.

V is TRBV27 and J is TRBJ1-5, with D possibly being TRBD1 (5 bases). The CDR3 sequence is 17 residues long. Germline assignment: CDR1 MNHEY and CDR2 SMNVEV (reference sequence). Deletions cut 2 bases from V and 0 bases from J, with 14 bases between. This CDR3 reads CASSLPRTRYSNQPQHF. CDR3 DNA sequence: TGTGCCAGCAGTTTACCCCGGACACGGTATAGCAATCAGCCCCAGCATTTT.

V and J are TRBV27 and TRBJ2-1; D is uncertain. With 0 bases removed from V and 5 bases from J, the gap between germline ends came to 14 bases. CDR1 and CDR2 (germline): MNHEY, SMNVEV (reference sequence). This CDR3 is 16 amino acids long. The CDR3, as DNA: TGTGCCAGCAGTTTATCGCTGGCACCTGGCCACAATGAGCAGTTCTTC. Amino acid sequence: CASSLSLAPGHNEQFF.

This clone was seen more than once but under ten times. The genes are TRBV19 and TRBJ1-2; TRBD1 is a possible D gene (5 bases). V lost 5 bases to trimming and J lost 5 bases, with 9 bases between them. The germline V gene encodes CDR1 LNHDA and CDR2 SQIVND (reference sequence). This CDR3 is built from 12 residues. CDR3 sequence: CASSPQGYGYTF. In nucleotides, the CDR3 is TGTGCCAGTAGTCCCCAGGGTTATGGCTACACCTTC.

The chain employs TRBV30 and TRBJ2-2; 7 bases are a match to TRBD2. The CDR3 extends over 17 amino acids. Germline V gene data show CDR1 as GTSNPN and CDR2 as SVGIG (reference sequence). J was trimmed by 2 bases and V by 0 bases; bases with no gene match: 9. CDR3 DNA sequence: TGTGCCTGGAGTGTAAGACGGCTAGCGGACAACACCGGGGAGCTGTTTTTT. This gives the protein CAWSVRRLADNTGELFF. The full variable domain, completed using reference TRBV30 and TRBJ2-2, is SQTIHQWPATLVQPVGSPLSLECTVEGTSNPNLYWYRQAAGRGLQLLFYSVGIGQISSEVPQNLSASRPQDRQFILSSKKLLLSDSGFYLCAWSVRRLADNTGELFFGEGSRLTVL.